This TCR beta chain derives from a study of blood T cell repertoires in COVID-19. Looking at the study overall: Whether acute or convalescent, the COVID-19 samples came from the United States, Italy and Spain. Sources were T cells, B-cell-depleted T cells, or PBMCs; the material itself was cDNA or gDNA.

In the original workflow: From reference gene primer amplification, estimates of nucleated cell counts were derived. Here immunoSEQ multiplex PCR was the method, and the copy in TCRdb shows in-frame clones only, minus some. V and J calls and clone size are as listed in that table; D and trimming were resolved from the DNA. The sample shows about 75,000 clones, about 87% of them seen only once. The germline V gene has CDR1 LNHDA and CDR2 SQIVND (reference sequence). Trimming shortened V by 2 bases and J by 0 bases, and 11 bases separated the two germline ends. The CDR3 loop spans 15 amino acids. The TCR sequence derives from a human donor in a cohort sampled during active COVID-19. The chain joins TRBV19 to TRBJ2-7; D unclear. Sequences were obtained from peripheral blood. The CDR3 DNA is TGTGCCAGTAGTATATCGGCAGGAACCTCCTACGAGCAGTACTTC. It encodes CASSISAGTSYEQYF.